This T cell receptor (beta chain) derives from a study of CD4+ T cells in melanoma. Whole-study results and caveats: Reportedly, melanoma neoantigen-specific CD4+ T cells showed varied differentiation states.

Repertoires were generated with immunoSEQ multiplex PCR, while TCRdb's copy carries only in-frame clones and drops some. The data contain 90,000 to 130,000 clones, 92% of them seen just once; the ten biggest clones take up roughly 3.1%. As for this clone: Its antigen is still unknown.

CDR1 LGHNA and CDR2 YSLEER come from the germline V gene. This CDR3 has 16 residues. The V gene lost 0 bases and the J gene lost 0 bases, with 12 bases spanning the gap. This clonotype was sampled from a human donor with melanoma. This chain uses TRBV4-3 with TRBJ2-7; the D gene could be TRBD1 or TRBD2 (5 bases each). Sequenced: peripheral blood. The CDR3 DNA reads TGCGCCAGCAGCCAAGATCCGGGGCCAAGCTCCTACGAGCAGTACTTC. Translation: CASSQDPGPSSYEQYF.